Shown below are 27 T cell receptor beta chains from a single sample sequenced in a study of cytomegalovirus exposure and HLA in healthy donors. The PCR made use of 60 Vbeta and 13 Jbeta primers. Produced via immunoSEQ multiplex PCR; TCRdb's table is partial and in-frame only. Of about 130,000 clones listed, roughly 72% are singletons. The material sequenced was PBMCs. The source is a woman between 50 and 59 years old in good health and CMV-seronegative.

The CDR3 sequence is CASLAGSSTGELFF. CDR3 nucleotides: TGTGCCAGCTTAGCGGGATCAAGCACCGGGGAGCTGTTTTTT. The chain uses TRBV7-9 and TRBJ2-2; TRBD2 agrees at 8 bases. Trimming removed 8 bases from V and 4 bases from J; junction bases left unmatched: 6. The germline gives CDR1 SEHNR, CDR2 FQNEAQ (reference sequence). The CDR3 totals 14 residues.

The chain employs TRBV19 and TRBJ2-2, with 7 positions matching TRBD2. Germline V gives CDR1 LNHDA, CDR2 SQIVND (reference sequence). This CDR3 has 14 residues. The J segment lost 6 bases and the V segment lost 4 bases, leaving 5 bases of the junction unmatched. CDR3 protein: CASSRRGGSGELFF. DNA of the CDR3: TGTGCCAGTAGTAGAAGGGGAGGGTCCGGGGAGCTGTTTTTT.

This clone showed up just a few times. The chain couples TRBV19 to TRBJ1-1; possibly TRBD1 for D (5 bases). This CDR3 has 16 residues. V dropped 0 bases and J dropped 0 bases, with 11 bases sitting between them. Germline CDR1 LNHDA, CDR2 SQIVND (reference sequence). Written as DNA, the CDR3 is TGTGCCAGTAGTATAGACTCAGGGAGGATGAACACTGAAGCTTTCTTT. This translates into CASSIDSGRMNTEAFF. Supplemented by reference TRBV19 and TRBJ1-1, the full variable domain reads DGGITQSPKYLFRKEGQNVTLSCEQNLNHDAMYWYRQDPGQGLRLIYYSQIVNDFQKGDIAEGYSVSREKKESFPLTVTSAQKNPTAFYLCASSIDSGRMNTEAFFGQGTRLTVV.

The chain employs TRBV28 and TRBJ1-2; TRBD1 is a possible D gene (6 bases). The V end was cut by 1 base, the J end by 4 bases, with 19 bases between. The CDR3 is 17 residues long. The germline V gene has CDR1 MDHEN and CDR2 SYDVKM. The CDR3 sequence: CASSLSSTGQFVYGYTF. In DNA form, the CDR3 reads TGTGCCAGCAGTTTATCATCGACCGGACAGTTCGTCTATGGCTACACCTTC.

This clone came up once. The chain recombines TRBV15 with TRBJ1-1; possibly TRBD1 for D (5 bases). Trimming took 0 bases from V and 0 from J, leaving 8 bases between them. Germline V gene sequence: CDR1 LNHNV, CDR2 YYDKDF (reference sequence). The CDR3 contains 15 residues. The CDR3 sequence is CATSRDRAMNTEAFF. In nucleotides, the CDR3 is TGTGCCACCAGCAGAGACAGGGCTATGAACACTGAAGCTTTCTTT.

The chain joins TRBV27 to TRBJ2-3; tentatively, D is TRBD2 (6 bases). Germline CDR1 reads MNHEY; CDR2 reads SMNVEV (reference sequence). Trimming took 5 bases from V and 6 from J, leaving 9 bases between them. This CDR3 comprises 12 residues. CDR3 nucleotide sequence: TGTGCCAGCAGTCCTGGGGGGGATACGCAGTATTTT. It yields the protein CASSPGGDTQYF.

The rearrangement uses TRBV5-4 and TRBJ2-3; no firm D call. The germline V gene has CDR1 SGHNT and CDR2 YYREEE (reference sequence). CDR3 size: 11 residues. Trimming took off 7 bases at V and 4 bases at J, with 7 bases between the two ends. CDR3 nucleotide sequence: TGTGCCAGCGGCAGTCCAGATACGCAGTATTTT. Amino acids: CASGSPDTQYF.

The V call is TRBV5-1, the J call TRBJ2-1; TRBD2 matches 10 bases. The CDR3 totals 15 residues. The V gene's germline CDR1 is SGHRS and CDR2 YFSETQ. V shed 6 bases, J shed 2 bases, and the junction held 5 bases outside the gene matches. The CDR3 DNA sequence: TGCGCCAGCACAAGCGGGAGGGCCCCCTACAATGAGCAGTTCTTC. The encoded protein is CASTSGRAPYNEQFF. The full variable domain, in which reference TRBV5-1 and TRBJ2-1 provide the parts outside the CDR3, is KAGVTQTPRYLIKTRGQQVTLSCSPISGHRSVSWYQQTPGQGLQFLFEYFSETQRNKGNFPGRFSGRQFSNSRSEMNVSTLELGDSALYLCASTSGRAPYNEQFFGPGTRLTVL.

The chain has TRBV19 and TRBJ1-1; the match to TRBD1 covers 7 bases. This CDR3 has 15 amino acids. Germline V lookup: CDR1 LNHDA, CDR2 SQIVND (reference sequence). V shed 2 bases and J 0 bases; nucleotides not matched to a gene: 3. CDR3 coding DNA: TGTGCCAGTAGTATACGCGGACAGGTGAACACTGAAGCTTTCTTT. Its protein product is CASSIRGQVNTEAFF.

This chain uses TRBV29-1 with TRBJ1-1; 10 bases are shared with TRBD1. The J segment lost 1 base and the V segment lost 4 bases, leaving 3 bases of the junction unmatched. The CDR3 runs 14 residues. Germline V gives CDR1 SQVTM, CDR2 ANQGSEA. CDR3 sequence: CSVVRDRGNTEAFF. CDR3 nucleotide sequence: TGCAGCGTTGTCCGGGACAGGGGGAACACTGAAGCTTTCTTT.

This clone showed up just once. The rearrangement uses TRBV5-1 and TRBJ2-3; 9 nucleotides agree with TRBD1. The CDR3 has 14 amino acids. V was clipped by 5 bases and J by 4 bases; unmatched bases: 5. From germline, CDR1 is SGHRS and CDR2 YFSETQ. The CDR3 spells CASSLRQGADTQYF. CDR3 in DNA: TGCGCCAGCAGTTTAAGACAGGGGGCAGATACGCAGTATTTT.

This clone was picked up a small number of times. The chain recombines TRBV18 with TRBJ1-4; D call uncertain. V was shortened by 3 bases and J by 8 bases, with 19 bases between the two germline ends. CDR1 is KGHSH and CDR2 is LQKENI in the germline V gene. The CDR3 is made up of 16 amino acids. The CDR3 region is CASSPRGRALMEKLFF. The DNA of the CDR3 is TGTGCCAGCTCACCTCGTGGGCGGGCCTTGATGGAAAAACTGTTTTTT.

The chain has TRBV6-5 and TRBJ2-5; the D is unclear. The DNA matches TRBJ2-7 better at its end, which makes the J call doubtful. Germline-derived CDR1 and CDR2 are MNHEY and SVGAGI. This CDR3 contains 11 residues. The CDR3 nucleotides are TGTGCCAGCAGGTCTACGTACGAGCAGTACTTC. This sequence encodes CASRSTYEQYF.

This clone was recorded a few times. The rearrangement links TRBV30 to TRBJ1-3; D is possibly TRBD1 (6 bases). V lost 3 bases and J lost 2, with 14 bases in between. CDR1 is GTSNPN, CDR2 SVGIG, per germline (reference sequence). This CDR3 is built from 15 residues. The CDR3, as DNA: TGTGCCTGGAGATCCGAAGGGGGGGCTGGAAACACCATATATTTT. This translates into CAWRSEGGAGNTIYF.

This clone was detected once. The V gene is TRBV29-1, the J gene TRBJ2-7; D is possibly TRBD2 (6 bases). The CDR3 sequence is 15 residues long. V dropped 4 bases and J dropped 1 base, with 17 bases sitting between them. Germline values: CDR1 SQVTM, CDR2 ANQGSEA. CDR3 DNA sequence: TGCAGCGTTGTGGTTTTGCCGGGAGCGTCCTACGAGCAGTACTTC. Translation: CSVVVLPGASYEQYF.

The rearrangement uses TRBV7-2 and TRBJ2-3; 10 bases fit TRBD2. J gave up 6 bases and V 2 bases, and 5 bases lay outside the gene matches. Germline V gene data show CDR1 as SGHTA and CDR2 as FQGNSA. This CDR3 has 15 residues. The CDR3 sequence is CASSLSSGSTDTQYF. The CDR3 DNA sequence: TGTGCCAGCAGCTTATCTAGCGGGAGTACTGATACGCAGTATTTT.

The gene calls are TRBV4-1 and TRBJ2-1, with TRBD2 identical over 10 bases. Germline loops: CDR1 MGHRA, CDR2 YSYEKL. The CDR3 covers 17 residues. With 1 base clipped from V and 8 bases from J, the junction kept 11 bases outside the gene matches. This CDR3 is CASSQGRASGRVHEQFF. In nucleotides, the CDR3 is TGCGCCAGCAGCCAAGGACGGGCTAGCGGGAGAGTGCATGAGCAGTTCTTC.

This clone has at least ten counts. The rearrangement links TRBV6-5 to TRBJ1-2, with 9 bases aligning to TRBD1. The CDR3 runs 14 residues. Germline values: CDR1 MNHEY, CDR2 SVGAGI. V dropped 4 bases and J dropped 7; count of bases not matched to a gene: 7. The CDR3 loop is CASSSTGGKGGYTF. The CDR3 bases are TGTGCCAGCAGTTCTACAGGGGGCAAGGGTGGCTACACCTTC.

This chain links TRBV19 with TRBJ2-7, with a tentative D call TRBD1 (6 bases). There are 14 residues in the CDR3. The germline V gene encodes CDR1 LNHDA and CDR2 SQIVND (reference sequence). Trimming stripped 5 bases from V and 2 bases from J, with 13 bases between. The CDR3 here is CASSPRGQAYEQYF. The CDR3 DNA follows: TGTGCCAGTAGTCCCCGGGGACAAGCCTACGAGCAGTACTTC. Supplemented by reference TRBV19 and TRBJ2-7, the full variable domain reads DGGITQSPKYLFRKEGQNVTLSCEQNLNHDAMYWYRQDPGQGLRLIYYSQIVNDFQKGDIAEGYSVSREKKESFPLTVTSAQKNPTAFYLCASSPRGQAYEQYFGPGTRLTVT.

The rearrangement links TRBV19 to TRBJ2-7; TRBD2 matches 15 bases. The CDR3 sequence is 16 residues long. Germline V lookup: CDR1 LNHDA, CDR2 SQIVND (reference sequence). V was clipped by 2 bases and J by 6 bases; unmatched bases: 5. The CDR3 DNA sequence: TGTGCCAGTAGTATAATCGGACTAGCGGGAGGGGTCGAGCAGTACTTC. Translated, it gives CASSIIGLAGGVEQYF.

As DNA, the CDR3 is TGTGCCAGCAGCTGGGGACTAGCCTCCTACGAGCAGTACTTC. Its translation: CASSWGLASYEQYF. This sequence joins TRBV5-6 and TRBJ2-7; TRBD2 matches 9 bases. CDR1 is SGHDT, CDR2 YYEEEE, per germline. This CDR3 has 14 amino acids. V trimming: 3 bases; J trimming: 0 bases; junction bases outside the gene matches: 1.

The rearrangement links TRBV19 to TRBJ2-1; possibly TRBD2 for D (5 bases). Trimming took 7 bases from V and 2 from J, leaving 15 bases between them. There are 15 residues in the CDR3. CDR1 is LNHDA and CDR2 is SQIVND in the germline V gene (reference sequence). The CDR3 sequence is CASNRRRSAYNEQFF. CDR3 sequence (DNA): TGTGCCAGTAATCGGCGGAGGTCGGCCTACAATGAGCAGTTCTTC.

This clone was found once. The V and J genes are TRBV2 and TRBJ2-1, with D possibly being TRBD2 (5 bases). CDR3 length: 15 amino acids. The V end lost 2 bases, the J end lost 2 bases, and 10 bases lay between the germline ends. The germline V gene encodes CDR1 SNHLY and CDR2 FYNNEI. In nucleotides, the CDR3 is TGTGCCAGCAGTGAATCGGGGAGACCCTACAATGAGCAGTTCTTC. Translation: CASSESGRPYNEQFF. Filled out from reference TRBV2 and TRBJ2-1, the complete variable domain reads EPEVTQTPSHQVTQMGQEVILRCVPISNHLYFYWYRQILGQKVEFLVSFYNNEISEKSEIFDDQFSVERPDGSNFTLKIRSTKLEDSAMYFCASSESGRPYNEQFFGPGTRLTVL.

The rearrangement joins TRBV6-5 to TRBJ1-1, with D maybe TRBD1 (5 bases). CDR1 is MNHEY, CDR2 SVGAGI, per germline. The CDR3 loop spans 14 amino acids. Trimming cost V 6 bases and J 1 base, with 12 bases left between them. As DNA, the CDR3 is TGTGCCAGCAGCCCAGCCACAGGGAACACTGAAGCTTTCTTT. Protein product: CASSPATGNTEAFF.

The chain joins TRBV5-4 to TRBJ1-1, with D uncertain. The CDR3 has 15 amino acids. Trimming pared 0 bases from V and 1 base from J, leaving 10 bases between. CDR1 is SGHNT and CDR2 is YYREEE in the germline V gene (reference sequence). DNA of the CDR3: TGTGCCAGCAGCTTGGAAGGGAGCAGGAACACTGAAGCTTTCTTT. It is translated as CASSLEGSRNTEAFF. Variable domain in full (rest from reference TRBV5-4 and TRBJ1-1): ETGVTQSPTHLIKTRGQQVTLRCSSQSGHNTVSWYQQALGQGPQFIFQYYREEENGRGNFPPRFSGLQFPNYSSELNVNALELDDSALYLCASSLEGSRNTEAFFGQGTRLTVV.

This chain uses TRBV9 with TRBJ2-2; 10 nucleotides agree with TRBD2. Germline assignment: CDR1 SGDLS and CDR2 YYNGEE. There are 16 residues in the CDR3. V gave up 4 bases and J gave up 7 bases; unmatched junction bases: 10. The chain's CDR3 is CASSFTSGMRSGELFF. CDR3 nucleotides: TGTGCCAGCAGCTTCACTAGCGGGATGAGAAGCGGGGAGCTGTTTTTT.

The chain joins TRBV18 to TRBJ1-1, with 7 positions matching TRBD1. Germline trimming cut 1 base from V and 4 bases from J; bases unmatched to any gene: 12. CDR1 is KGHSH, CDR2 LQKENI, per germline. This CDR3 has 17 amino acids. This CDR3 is CASSPLMQRGQGTEAFF. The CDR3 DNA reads TGTGCCAGCTCACCACTTATGCAGAGGGGGCAGGGCACTGAAGCTTTCTTT. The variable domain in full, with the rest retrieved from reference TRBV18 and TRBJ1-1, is NAGVMQNPRHLVRRRGQEARLRCSPMKGHSHVYWYRQLPEEGLKFMVYLQKENIIDESGMPKERFSAEFPKEGPSILRIQQVVRGDSAAYFCASSPLMQRGQGTEAFFGQGTRLTVV.